Detailed here is one T cell receptor (beta chain). This clone was observed once. This clone's antigen is unknown. The input lacks base qualities; no much larger clone sits a single base away. The cohort consisted of hundreds of healthy bone marrow donors. All cohort members were sampled while nominally healthy, although unrecorded immune exposures were likely present. The donor tested CMV seropositive, placing the donor among the 250 to 350 seropositive members of the cohort. A peripheral blood sample was collected from each donor, and TCR beta sequencing was performed on peripheral blood mononuclear cells. The Qiagen DNeasy Blood Extraction Kit was used to extract genomic DNA from the blood cell samples. The source of the sample is a study of cytomegalovirus exposure and HLA in healthy donors (dated by TCRdb to 2016 to 2017). About the investigation overall: According to an earlier analysis of a few hundred of the donors, some 180 million T cells yielded 100 million or so unique TCR beta sequences and approximately 280 Gb of sequence data. An early release that covered more than 550 HLA-typed donors contained about 300 gigabases of sequencing data and 70 million to 100 million unique TCR sequences. Of the roughly 390 genotyped donors, approximately 82% fell in the genetic ancestry cluster associated with self-reported Caucasian donors. The study was designed to test whether signatures of past pathogen exposure could be identified by cataloging public T cell receptors. The T cell repertoires of some 700 subjects were profiled by immunosequencing and related to cytomegalovirus serostatus. A separate validation cohort of over a hundred different subjects was used in addition to the roughly 700-subject first cohort. High-throughput TCR immunosequencing, statistical association of individual TCRs with disease status, and machine learning were combined to predict cytomegalovirus infection status. To study patterns of TCR occurrence, a later analysis re-analyzed previously published TCR beta repertoires from around 670 donors and added high-resolution HLA genotyping. The later analysis used no new phenotypic data to find candidate immune exposures, relying instead on TCR beta sequences and their occurrence across donors. An earlier analysis of some 500 of the donors used high-throughput TCR beta sequencing to judge whether each TCR beta V gene segment behaved as functional or pseudogenic. Donor age, sex, ethnicity and CMV serostatus were compiled alongside the repertoire data. In a later genetic analysis, genome-wide SNP genotypes for about three fifths of the 666 donors were used, and that subset was treated as a discovery cohort. All discovery cohort repertoires had been generated using a single sequencing platform. HLA typing covered class I and class II loci at four-digit resolution. Typing coverage differed by locus: A, B, C, DRB1 and DQB1 were typed in roughly 629-630 donors, DQA1 in around 500, DPA1 in 600 to 610, and DPB1 in just under 490. Four to six DR-DQ haplotypes were handled as single units for association and clustering, since linkage in the cohort was strong. Among roughly 400 genotyped donors of the cohort, an average of about 220,000 unique TCR beta nucleotide sequences was sequenced per donor, of which approximately 19% were non-productive. Results and caveats for the whole study, not just this receptor: According to the authors, the approach could potentially be generalized to other disease states and immunological phenotypes. Compared with the approximately 600-donor mean, donors in an Asian-associated ancestry cluster had fewer N-insertions in productive TCRs, according to a later genetic analysis. HLA typing was unavailable for some donors at each locus, so association tests used only the typed subset. Compared with equally common non-associated chains, HLA-associated TCR beta chains in a later analysis were more clonally expanded and had lower generation probabilities. The presence/absence analyses assumed that sequencing depth was roughly uniform across donors, and that assumption may not be true. A later genetic analysis associated a missense DCLRE1C variant with V-gene and J-gene trimming of TCR beta chains, and an independent cohort replicated the association. A further reported finding was that TCR beta sequences accurately predicted the HLA-A and HLA-B alleles for most subjects in the first cohort. Because the 87-base-pair reads could not distinguish some IMGT-functional V segments, including TRBV6-2 and TRBV6-3, those segments were excluded. The classifier was reported to diagnose cytomegalovirus status with high specificity and sensitivity in both the original cohort and the validation cohort. In a later analysis, the rate of TCR association differed among HLA loci, with DRB1 alleles having the most associated TCRs and HLA-C alleles having the fewest. At a false discovery rate of 0.05, a later analysis linked about 17,000 TCR beta sequences to specific HLA alleles. Correlated functional status among segregating V segments might be attributable to linkage disequilibrium, but an unknown experimental factor could not be ruled out. A later analysis found that most CMV-associated TCR beta chains appeared HLA-restricted, with HLA associations seemingly driven largely by CMV exposure. The cohort was sequenced for TCR beta chains only, and without alpha or paired-chain data the features that could be detected were limited. Broadly in line with IMGT annotations, most TCR beta V segments showed up in productive rearrangements about 87% or about 30% of the time in an earlier analysis of under 700 of the donors. Several of the top co-occurrence clusters appeared to be linked to parvovirus B19, influenza, CMV and Epstein-Barr virus, according to a later analysis. A cluster of highly shared sequence variants was judged likely to represent a technical artifact of the sequencing pipeline. When HLA alleles, especially DR and DQ, strongly co-occurred, attributing TCR associations to individual alleles was difficult. In vitro tests confirmed that a few of the cytomegalovirus-associated TCR beta chains recognize cytomegalovirus antigens. In the study, approximately 150 TCR beta chains were listed as associated with cytomegalovirus. Because counts were too low, roughly 17 rarely observed V segments, including chromosome 9 orphons, were left out of the earlier analysis of 587 of the donors. Most TCR sequences were seen in very few donors, while some public TCRs were found in many individuals. Immune exposure information for the cohort was limited to CMV serostatus.

The CDR3 numbers 15 residues from cysteine through phenylalanine. Only CDR3 DNA remains: 45 bases, in frame from the first base. Ends trimmed: V by 2 bases, J by 3 bases; bases unmatched to a gene: 6. Taken from the germline V gene, the CDR1 and CDR2 loops are MNHEY and SVGAGI. The receptor library was made with the immunoSEQ multiplex PCR assay. For the multiplex PCR, a mixture combining 60 forward primers for TCR Vbeta segments and 13 reverse primers for TCR Jbeta segments was used. The CDR3 region of rearranged TCR beta genes was amplified from genomic DNA with a multiplex PCR assay. The amplified TCR beta libraries were sequenced on the Illumina HiSeq System as 87-base-pair reads. Per the source publication's procedure: A later analysis tallied tens of millions of unique TCR beta chains across the 550 to 850 repertoires, and about 10 million of those chains were shared by two or more donors. Raw reads were error-corrected and collapsed into unique sequences with a nearest-neighbor algorithm that merged closely related sequences to remove PCR and sequencing errors. CDR3 sequences were aligned to IMGT reference sequences to assign V, D and J gene segments. For a sequence to be retained, a match of at least six nucleotides was required to both a V gene segment and a J gene segment. Rearrangements were classified as productive when the CDR3 lacked stop codons and remained in frame with V and J, and all other rearrangements were classified as non-productive. CDR3 was defined according to IMGT convention as the region running from the second conserved V-encoded cysteine to the conserved J-encoded phenylalanine. The earlier analysis of about 610 of the donors excluded sequences that lacked an unambiguous match to a single V gene segment. An earlier analysis of several hundred of the donors called V segments functional above 56.7% productive rearrangements and segregating when the between-donor standard deviation exceeded 5%. To diagnose cytomegalovirus status from the catalog of TCR beta chain sequences, a statistical classification framework was built. V and J gene assignment, in a later analysis, came from comparing TCR nucleotide sequences with IMGT/GENE-DB human TR gene sequences. Using the TCRdist pipeline, a later analysis assigned CDR3 sequences along with most-parsimonious VDJ recombination scenarios. In a later analysis, each TCR beta chain was defined by its CDR3 amino acid sequence together with its V-gene family, and reads lacking a unique V-gene family were excluded. A later analysis removed over 500 highly shared, low-generation-probability nucleotide sequences to deal with suspected cross-contamination and a sequencing artifact. For each public chain, a later analysis derived a clonal expansion index from normalized ranks of inferred template counts within each repertoire. In a later analysis, generation probabilities were computed with a VDJ recombination model fitted to out-of-frame rearrangements, and the resulting probabilities were checked against IGoR. In a later analysis, hypergeometric tests were used to score TCR-TCR, TCR-HLA and TCR-CMV co-occurrence, with a repertoire-size bias correction applied to TCR pairs. False discovery rates were estimated in a later analysis by permuting HLA or CMV assignments 20 times. In a later analysis, co-occurring TCRs were grouped using DBSCAN, with TCRdist sequence similarity added in when clustering inside HLA-allele-positive subsets. Repertoires with fewer than 30,000 or more than 120,000 public chains, plus five repertoires with anomalous nucleotide sharing, were excluded from co-occurrence clustering. TCRdb's version of the immuneACCESS table is confined to in-frame rearrangements and falls short of the full clone set. An unresolved V gene accounts for under half of the shortfall where checked; the remainder is of unknown origin. V and J calls and clone size come straight from that table; D and trimming were deduced from the DNA. Counted in this sample were approximately 160,000 clones; about 75% of them appeared once. Of the sample, 7.4% is held by the ten largest clones.

The chain uses TRBV6-5 and TRBJ1-1; the central 7 bases match TRBD1. Input material: PBMCs. The source is a male donor in good health and CMV-seropositive. This receptor has the CDR3 CASSYPGRGDTEAFF. At the DNA level, the sequence is TGTGCCAGCAGTTACCCCGGCAGGGGGGACACTGAAGCTTTCTTT.